A single sample is the source of the 6 T cell receptor beta chains below, sequenced in a study of response to subunit inactivated influenza vaccine. One entry per CDR3 protein results from TCRdb running MiXCR on the RT-PCR reads. The data show more than 700,000 distinct CDR3 sequences, 21% seen once. This specimen consisted of PBMCs from blood, obtained more than 4 days after vaccination. The source of these receptors is a man aged 45 to 65 who received an inactivated influenza vaccine.

This chain uses TRBV25-1 with TRBJ2-5; TRBD2 agrees at 7 bases. Looked up from germline, CDR1 is MGHDK and CDR2 is SYGVNS. Trimming cost V 2 bases and J 5 bases; bases outside gene matches: 8. CDR3 length: 15 residues. The CDR3 spells CASSEGGRAAETQYF. DNA of the CDR3: TGTGCCAGCAGTGAAGGGGGGAGGGCGGCGGAGACCCAGTACTTC.

The rearrangement uses TRBV6-2 or TRBV6-3 and TRBJ2-1; 8 nucleotides match TRBD1. Germline loops: CDR1 MNHEY, CDR2 SVGEGT. This CDR3 is built from 17 residues. V was pared by 6 bases and J by 2 bases, with 12 bases of the junction left unmatched. The CDR3 sequence is CASRTLRGRITYNEQFF. CDR3 in DNA: TGTGCCAGCAGAACTCTCAGGGGGCGCATCACCTACAATGAGCAGTTCTTC.

This clonotype was seen more than once but under ten times. V is TRBV24-1 and J is TRBJ1-1; 9 nucleotides match TRBD1. Germline CDR1 KGHDR, CDR2 SFDVKD. The CDR3 runs 12 residues. J was trimmed by 5 bases and V by 12 bases; bases with no gene match: 6. CDR3 in DNA: TGTGCCGCCGCGACAGGGGGTACTGAAGCTTTCTTT. Translating it yields CAAATGGTEAFF.

The CDR3 bases are TGTGCCAGCAGCGTAACGGGGCACGCTAGCTCCTACGAGCAGTACTTC. It codes for CASSVTGHASSYEQYF. The chain uses TRBV9 and TRBJ2-7; D possibly matches TRBD1 or TRBD2 (5 bases each). Germline V CDR1 and CDR2: SGDLS, YYNGEE. V lost 1 base, J lost 0 bases, and 14 bases lay in between. The CDR3 covers 16 residues.

This chain links TRBV6-5 with TRBJ2-7; 14 bases agree with TRBD2. The germline CDR1 and CDR2 sequences are MNHEY and SVGAGI. CDR3 size: 16 residues. The trim removed 2 bases at V and 4 bases at J, leaving 4 bases unmatched. In DNA form, the CDR3 reads TGTGCCAGCAGTTACGGGACTAGCGGGGGTTCATACGAGCAGTACTTC. Residues: CASSYGTSGGSYEQYF.

This chain links TRBV5-1 with TRBJ2-5, with 7 bases matching TRBD1. The CDR3 is made up of 15 amino acids. V trimming: 4 bases; J trimming: 2 bases; junction bases outside the gene matches: 8. The germline CDR1 and CDR2 sequences are SGHRS and YFSETQ. CDR3 coding DNA: TGCGCCAGCAGCCCCGCGACAGGGATACAAGAGACCCAGTACTTC. Translation gives CASSPATGIQETQYF.